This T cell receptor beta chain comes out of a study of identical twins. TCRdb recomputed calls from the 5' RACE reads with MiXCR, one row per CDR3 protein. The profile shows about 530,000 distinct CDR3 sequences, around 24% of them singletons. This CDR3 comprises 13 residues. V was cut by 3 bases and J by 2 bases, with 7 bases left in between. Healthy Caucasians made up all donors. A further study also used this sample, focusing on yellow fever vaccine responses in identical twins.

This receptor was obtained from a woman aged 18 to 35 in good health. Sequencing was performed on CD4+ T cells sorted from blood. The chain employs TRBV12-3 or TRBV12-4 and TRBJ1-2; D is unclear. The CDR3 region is CASSFGQNYGYTF. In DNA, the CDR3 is TGTGCCAGCAGTTTTGGGCAGAACTATGGCTACACCTTC.